Sequencing of this TCR beta chain was carried out in a study of T cells in tuberculosis. Per the germline V gene, CDR1 is SNHLY and CDR2 is FYNNEI. The CDR3 length is 11 residues. The V end lost 7 bases, the J end lost 7 bases, and 11 bases lay between the germline ends. Libraries were prepared by immunoSEQ multiplex PCR; TCRdb keeps only in-frame clonotypes and omits some of them. The sample gives 9,500 to 12,000 clones, 94% of which show up once; roughly 13% is in the top ten. The source material was PBMCs. This chain joins TRBV2 and TRBJ2-7, with D possibly TRBD2 on 6 matching bases. The TCR originated in an adult with tuberculosis. CDR3 in amino acids: CASKEGEEQYF. The CDR3 DNA is TGTGCCAGCAAGGAGGGAGAAGAGCAGTACTTC.